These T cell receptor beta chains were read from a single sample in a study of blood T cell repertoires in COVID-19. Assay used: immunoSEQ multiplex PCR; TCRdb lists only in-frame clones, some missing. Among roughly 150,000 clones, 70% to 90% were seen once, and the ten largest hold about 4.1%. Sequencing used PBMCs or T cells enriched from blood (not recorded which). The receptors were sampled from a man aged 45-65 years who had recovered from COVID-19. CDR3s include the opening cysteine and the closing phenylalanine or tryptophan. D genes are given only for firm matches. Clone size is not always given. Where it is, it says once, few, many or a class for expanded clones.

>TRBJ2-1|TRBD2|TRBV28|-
TGTGCCAGCAGTCGACTAGCGGGAGTGAGGGGGGGGCAGTTCTTC
CASSRLAGVRGGQFF
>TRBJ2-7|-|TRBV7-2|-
TGTGCCAGCACCTTCAGGGCGGCTACCTACGAGCAGTACTTC
CASTFRAATYEQYF
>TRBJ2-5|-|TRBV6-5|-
TGTGCCAGCACCCCCATATCCCCTAGTGGAGAGACCCAGTACTTC
CASTPISPSGETQYF
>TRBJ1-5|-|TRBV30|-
TGTGCTGCGGGGAGCAGCAATCAGCCCCAGCATTTT
CAAGSSNQPQHF
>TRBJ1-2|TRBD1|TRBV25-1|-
TGTGCCAGCAGTGAATTTGGCAGGGGGCCCAGTGGCTACACCTTC
CASSEFGRGPSGYTF
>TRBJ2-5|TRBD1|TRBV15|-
TGTGCCACCAGCAAAGACAGGGGGCTAAGTGGGACCCAGTACTTC
CATSKDRGLSGTQYF
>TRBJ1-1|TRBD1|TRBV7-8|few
TGTGCCAGCAGCTTAGGTACAGGGGGCTTGAACACTGAAGCTTTCTTT
CASSLGTGGLNTEAFF
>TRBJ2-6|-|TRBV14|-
TGTGCCAGCAGCCAAAAGGTCGGCAGGTTCCCCTCTGGGGCCAACGTCCTGACTTTC
CASSQKVGRFPSGANVLTF
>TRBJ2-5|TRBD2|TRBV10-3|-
TGTGCCATCAGGCGTGGAGCGGGGGGGCTGGGAGAGACCCAGTACTTC
CAIRRGAGGLGETQYF
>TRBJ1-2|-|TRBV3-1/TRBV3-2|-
TGTGCCAGCAGCCAGGAGGATCTAGGGCCCGGCTATGGCTACACCTTC
CASSQEDLGPGYGYTF
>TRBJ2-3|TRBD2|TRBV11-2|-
TGTGCCAGCAGCCTCCAATCTAGCGGGACAGCAGATACGCAGTATTTT
CASSLQSSGTADTQYF